The T cell receptor (beta chain) under discussion was sequenced for a study of identical twins. CDR1 and CDR2 (germline): MNHNS, SASEGT. The CDR3 is 14 amino acids. With 8 bases clipped from V and 0 bases from J, the junction kept 7 bases outside the gene matches. This clonotype was observed a handful of times. MiXCR, applied by TCRdb to the 5' RACE reads, yields one record per CDR3 protein. The data hold 350,000 to 450,000 distinct CDR3 sequences, with around 20% observed a single time. The chain combines TRBV6-1 with TRBJ2-7; TRBD2 agrees at 7 bases. The sample consisted of naive T cells sorted from blood. This TCR came from a middle-aged man in good health. CDR3 nucleotide sequence: TGTGCCAGCGGGGAGGGCAGGGTCTCCTACGAGCAGTACTTC. It encodes CASGEGRVSYEQYF.